The 16 T cell receptor beta chains given below trace back to one sample, sequenced in a study of cytomegalovirus exposure and HLA in healthy donors. The primer mix had 60 Vbeta and 13 Jbeta primers. Only in-frame clones appear in the TCRdb table, and some are missing; sequencing was by immunoSEQ multiplex PCR. This sample has roughly 150,000 clones, with roughly 80% found just once. The sample consisted of PBMCs. The receptor set was obtained from a man aged 35 to 55 in good health and CMV-seronegative.

This clone has just a few counts. The chain uses TRBV9 and TRBJ1-5; 7 nucleotides align to TRBD1. The CDR3 runs to 14 residues. CDR1 and CDR2 (germline): SGDLS, YYNGEE. The trim removed 7 bases at V and 0 bases at J, leaving 4 bases unmatched. The CDR3 loop reads CASGDSHSNQPQHF. DNA for the CDR3: TGTGCCAGCGGGGACAGCCATAGCAATCAGCCCCAGCATTTT.

The table lists this clone with a few counts. The chain recombines TRBV10-3 with TRBJ2-7; 10 bases are a match to TRBD2. Germline V gene lookup returns CDR1 ENHRY and CDR2 SYGVKD. Trimming cost V 10 bases and J 5 bases; bases outside gene matches: 11. This CDR3 spans 14 amino acids. The chain's CDR3 is CATQLAGPAHEQYF. CDR3 nucleotides: TGTGCCACCCAACTAGCGGGACCGGCTCACGAGCAGTACTTC.

The J gene is TRBJ2-1, the V gene TRBV5-1, with a possible D match to TRBD2 (6 bases). Trimming left V 6 bases short and J 1 base short, with 14 bases between. The CDR3 is 15 amino acids. Germline assignment: CDR1 SGHRS and CDR2 YFSETQ. CDR3 nucleotides: TGCGCCAGCAATTTGGGGGGAGAGTCCTACAATGAGCAGTTCTTC. Protein sequence: CASNLGGESYNEQFF.

V is TRBV27 and J is TRBJ2-7; 14 bases agree with TRBD2. Germline V gene sequence: CDR1 MNHEY, CDR2 SMNVEV (reference sequence). The CDR3 covers 16 residues. Trimming took 3 bases from V and 6 from J; bases not matched to a gene: 7. The CDR3 region has the DNA TGTGCCAGCAGTTTCGGACTAGCGGGAGGTGCCGGCGAGCAGTACTTC. Translation gives CASSFGLAGGAGEQYF.

This clone was observed a handful of times. This chain links TRBV5-6 with TRBJ2-7; TRBD2 matches 14 bases. Germline V lookup: CDR1 SGHDT, CDR2 YYEEEE. Trimming at V came to 2 bases and at J to 7 bases, leaving 11 bases not matched to a gene. The CDR3 is 17 residues long. CDR3 sequence reads: CASSLWTSGGPFREQYF. The CDR3 region has the DNA TGTGCCAGCAGCTTATGGACTAGCGGGGGGCCGTTTCGGGAGCAGTACTTC.

Here the CDR3 DNA reads TGTGCCAGCAGCACCTCAGGGGGCGCTGGGGCCAACGTCCTGACTTTC. Translated: CASSTSGGAGANVLTF. The chain carries TRBV5-6 and TRBJ2-6; TRBD1 aligns across 8 bases. Germline CDR1 and CDR2: SGHDT and YYEEEE. This CDR3 spans 16 amino acids. J lost 2 bases, V lost 4 bases, and 5 bases had no gene match. Drawing the rest from reference TRBV5-6 and TRBJ2-6, the complete variable domain is DAGVTQSPTHLIKTRGQQVTLRCSPKSGHDTVSWYQQALGQGPQFIFQYYEEEERQRGNFPDRFSGHQFPNYSSELNVNALLLGDSALYLCASSTSGGAGANVLTFGAGSRLTVL.

The J gene is TRBJ2-3, the V gene TRBV6-5; D perhaps matches TRBD1 (5 bases). The germline V and J ends were trimmed by 6 bases and 4 bases, with 11 bases remaining between them. Germline V gene lookup returns CDR1 MNHEY and CDR2 SVGAGI. The CDR3 loop spans 13 amino acids. For the CDR3, the DNA is TGTGCCAGCAGCCGAAGGGGCGCAGATACGCAGTATTTT. This gives the protein CASSRRGADTQYF.

This clone has a handful of counts. This rearrangement joins TRBV6-5 to TRBJ2-7; a weak D match, TRBD2 (7 bases). The CDR3 is made up of 15 amino acids. Trimming removed 0 bases at V and 3 bases at J, with 12 bases between. Germline-derived CDR1 and CDR2 are MNHEY and SVGAGI. The CDR3 spells CASSYSGGQHYEQYF. The CDR3, as DNA: TGTGCCAGCAGTTACTCGGGGGGGCAGCACTACGAGCAGTACTTC.

The chain has TRBV7-2 and TRBJ2-7, with 8 bases that match TRBD1. Trimming removed 5 bases from V and 6 bases from J; junction bases left unmatched: 6. The CDR3 sequence is 13 residues long. From germline, CDR1 is SGHTA and CDR2 FQGNSA. Here the CDR3 reads CASSNDRGGEQYF. The CDR3 bases are TGTGCCAGCAGCAACGACAGGGGCGGCGAGCAGTACTTC.

The genes are TRBV7-9 and TRBJ1-1, with 7 bases matching TRBD1. The CDR3 is 15 amino acids. Germline CDR1 SEHNR, CDR2 FQNEAQ (reference sequence). The V gene end was trimmed by 5 bases and the J gene end by 3 bases; junction bases not matched to a gene: 9. The CDR3 DNA follows: TGTGCCAGCAGCATCGACCGGGACAGACACACTGAAGCTTTCTTT. Amino acids: CASSIDRDRHTEAFF.

This clone was counted once. This sequence joins TRBV10-3 and TRBJ2-2, with TRBD2 matching 10 bases. The V gene end was trimmed by 6 bases and the J gene end by 4 bases; junction bases not matched to a gene: 5. CDR1 and CDR2 from the germline V gene are ENHRY and SYGVKD. The CDR3 loop spans 15 amino acids. The CDR3 spells CAIRRTSGSTGELFF. The CDR3 DNA reads as TGTGCCATCAGGAGGACTAGCGGCTCCACCGGGGAGCTGTTTTTT.

CDR3 residues: CASSRRQGHNEQFF. In DNA, the CDR3 is TGCGCCAGCAGCAGACGACAGGGCCACAATGAGCAGTTCTTC. This rearrangement joins TRBV5-1 to TRBJ2-1; 7 nucleotides line up with TRBD1. The CDR3 is made up of 14 amino acids. V trimming: 4 bases; J trimming: 5 bases; junction bases outside the gene matches: 6. In germline, CDR1 is SGHRS, CDR2 YFSETQ.

There are a few counts of this clone. The rearrangement uses TRBV7-8 and TRBJ2-3, with D possibly being TRBD2 (6 bases). V lost 0 bases to trimming and J lost 1 base, with 11 bases between them. The CDR3 is 16 amino acids. Germline CDR1 SGHVS, CDR2 FQNEAQ. The CDR3 loop reads CASSLAHSGGTDTQYF. The CDR3 coding sequence is TGTGCCAGCAGCTTAGCGCATTCGGGGGGCACAGATACGCAGTATTTT.

As to this clone: This sample also contains other DNA sequences that code for the same CDR3. The rearrangement links TRBV4-2 to TRBJ1-4; no firm D call. The CDR3 length is 15 residues. Germline assignment: CDR1 LGHNA and CDR2 YNFKEQ. Deletions cut 1 base from V and 4 bases from J, with 10 bases between. CDR3 sequence: CASSQGRGLNEKLFF. CDR3 sequence (DNA): TGTGCCAGCAGCCAAGGACGAGGGCTTAATGAAAAACTGTTTTTT.

A note on this clone: Germline and junction disagree at one end, which may indicate a read error. The chain recombines TRBV15 with TRBJ2-1, with 9 bases that match TRBD2. The CDR3 spans 17 residues. Per the germline V gene, CDR1 is LNHNV and CDR2 is YYDKDF (reference sequence). The CDR3 region has the DNA TGTGCCACCAGCAGAGAAGACGGGACTAGCTCCTATAATGAGCAGTTCTTC. Translated: CATSREDGTSSYNEQFF.

This clone turned up a few times. The CDR3 protein is CASSWNREETQYF. The DNA for the CDR3 is TGTGCCAGCAGTTGGAACAGGGAAGAGACCCAGTACTTC. The chain combines TRBV27 with TRBJ2-5; D is possibly TRBD1 (6 bases). CDR1 is MNHEY and CDR2 is SMNVEV in the germline V gene (reference sequence). This CDR3 is 13 amino acids long. Trimming cost V 4 bases and J 3 bases, with 9 bases left between them.